The entry below describes one T cell receptor beta chain. The entry originates in a study of lymphopenia after photon versus proton radiotherapy. With 7 bases removed from V and 8 bases from J, the gap between germline ends came to 12 bases. CDR1 and CDR2 from the germline V gene are MDHEN and SYDVKM. The CDR3 runs 12 residues. The method was immunoSEQ multiplex PCR; TCRdb's version includes in-frame clones alone and lacks a portion of them. The sample shows 150,000 to 200,000 clones, less than 90% of them seen only once. The chain links TRBV28 to TRBJ2-4; D might be TRBD2 (5 bases). The receptor's source is a man aged 50 to 59 with gastric cancer. Sequenced material: peripheral blood, taken from a patient treated with photon-based radiotherapy. The CDR3 here is CASIGPGDIQYF. DNA of the CDR3: TGTGCCAGCATAGGGCCCGGGGACATTCAGTACTTC.